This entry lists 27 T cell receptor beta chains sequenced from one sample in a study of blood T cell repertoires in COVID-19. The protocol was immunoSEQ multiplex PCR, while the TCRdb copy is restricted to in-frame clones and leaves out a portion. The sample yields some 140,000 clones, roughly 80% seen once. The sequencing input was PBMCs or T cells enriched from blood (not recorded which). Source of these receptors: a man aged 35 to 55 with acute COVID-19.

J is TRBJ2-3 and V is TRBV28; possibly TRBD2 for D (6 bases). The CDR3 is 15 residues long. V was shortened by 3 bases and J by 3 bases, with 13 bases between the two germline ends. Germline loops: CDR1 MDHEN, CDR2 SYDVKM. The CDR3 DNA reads TGTGCCAGCAGTTTGTACGGGGGTGTTACAGATACGCAGTATTTT. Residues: CASSLYGGVTDTQYF.

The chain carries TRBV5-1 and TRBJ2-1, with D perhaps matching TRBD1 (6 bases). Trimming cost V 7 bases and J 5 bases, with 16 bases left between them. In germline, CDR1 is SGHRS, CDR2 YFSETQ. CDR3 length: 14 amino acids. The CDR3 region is CASSYGTQNNEQFF. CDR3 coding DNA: TGCGCCAGCTCGTACGGGACACAGAACAATGAGCAGTTCTTC.

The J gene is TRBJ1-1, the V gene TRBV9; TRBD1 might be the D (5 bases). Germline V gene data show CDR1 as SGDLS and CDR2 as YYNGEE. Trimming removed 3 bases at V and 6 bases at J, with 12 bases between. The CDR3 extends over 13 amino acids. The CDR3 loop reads CASSAAGLSEAFF. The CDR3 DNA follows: TGTGCCAGCAGCGCAGCAGGGTTGTCTGAAGCTTTCTTT.

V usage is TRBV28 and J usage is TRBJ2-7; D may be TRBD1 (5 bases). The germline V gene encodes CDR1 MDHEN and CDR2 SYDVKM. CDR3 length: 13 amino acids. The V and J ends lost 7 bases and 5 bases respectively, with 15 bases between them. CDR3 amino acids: CASTSRGWDEQYF. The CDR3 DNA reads TGTGCCAGCACTTCAAGGGGATGGGACGAGCAGTACTTC. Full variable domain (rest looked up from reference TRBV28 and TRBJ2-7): DVKVTQSSRYLVKRTGEKVFLECVQDMDHENMFWYRQDPGLGLRLIYFSYDVKMKEKGDIPEGYSVSREKKERFSLILESASTNQTSMYLCASTSRGWDEQYFGPGTRLTVT.

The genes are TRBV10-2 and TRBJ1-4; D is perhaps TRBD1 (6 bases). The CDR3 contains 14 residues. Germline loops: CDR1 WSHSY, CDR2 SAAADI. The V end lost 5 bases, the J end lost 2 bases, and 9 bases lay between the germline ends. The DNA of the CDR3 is TGCGCCAGCAGTCAGGGGTGGACTAATGAAAAACTGTTTTTT. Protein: CASSQGWTNEKLFF.

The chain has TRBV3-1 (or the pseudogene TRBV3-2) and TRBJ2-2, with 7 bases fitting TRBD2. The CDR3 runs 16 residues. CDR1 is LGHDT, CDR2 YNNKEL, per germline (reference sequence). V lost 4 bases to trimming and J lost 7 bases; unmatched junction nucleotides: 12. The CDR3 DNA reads TGTGCCAGCAGCCGACCCGGGATCACGGGGGGCGGGGAGCTGTTTTTT. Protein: CASSRPGITGGGELFF.

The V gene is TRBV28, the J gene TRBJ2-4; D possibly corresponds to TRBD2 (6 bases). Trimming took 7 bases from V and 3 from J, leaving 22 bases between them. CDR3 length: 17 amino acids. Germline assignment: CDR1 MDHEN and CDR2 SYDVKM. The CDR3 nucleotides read TGTGCCAGCAAGACCGGGACTCCCAGCTTGGACAAAAACATTCAGTACTTC. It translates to CASKTGTPSLDKNIQYF.

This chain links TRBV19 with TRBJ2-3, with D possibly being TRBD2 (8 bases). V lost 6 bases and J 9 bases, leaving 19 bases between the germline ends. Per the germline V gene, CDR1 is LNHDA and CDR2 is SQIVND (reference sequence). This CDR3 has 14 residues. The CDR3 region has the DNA TGTGCCAGTAGCCAAGGGGGCGGGAGGTACACGCAGTATTTT. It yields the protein CASSQGGGRYTQYF.

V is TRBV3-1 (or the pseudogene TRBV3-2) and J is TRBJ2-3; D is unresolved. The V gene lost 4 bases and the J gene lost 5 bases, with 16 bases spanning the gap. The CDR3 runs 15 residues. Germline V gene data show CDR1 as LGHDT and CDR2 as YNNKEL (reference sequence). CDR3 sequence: CASSRLTSLGDTQYF. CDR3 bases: TGTGCCAGCAGCCGACTCACGAGTTTAGGAGATACGCAGTATTTT.

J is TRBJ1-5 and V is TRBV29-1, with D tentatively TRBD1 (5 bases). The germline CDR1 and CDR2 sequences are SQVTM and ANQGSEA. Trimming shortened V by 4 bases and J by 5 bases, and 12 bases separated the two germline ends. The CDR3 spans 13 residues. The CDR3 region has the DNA TGCAGCGTTGGACAGTCTGGCGATCAGCCCCAGCATTTT. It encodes CSVGQSGDQPQHF. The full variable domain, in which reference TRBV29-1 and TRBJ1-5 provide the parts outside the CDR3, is SAVISQKPSRDICQRGTSLTIQCQVDSQVTMMFWYRQQPGQSLTLIATANQGSEATYESGFVIDKFPISRPNLTFSTLTVSNMSPEDSSIYLCSVGQSGDQPQHFGDGTRLSIL.

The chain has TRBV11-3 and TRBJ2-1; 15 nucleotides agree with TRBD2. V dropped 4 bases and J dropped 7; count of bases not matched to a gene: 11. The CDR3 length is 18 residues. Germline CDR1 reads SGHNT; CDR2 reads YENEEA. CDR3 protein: CASSSSRGTSGGMNEQFF. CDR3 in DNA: TGTGCCAGCAGCTCCTCCAGAGGGACTAGCGGGGGGATGAATGAGCAGTTCTTC.

This CDR3 reads CASRAGGIYSPLHF. The CDR3 region has the DNA TGTGCCAGCAGGGCAGGGGGGATCTATTCACCCCTCCACTTT. The chain has TRBV6-5 and TRBJ1-6; 7 positions agree with TRBD1. Germline V gene data show CDR1 as MNHEY and CDR2 as SVGAGI. Germline trimming cut 6 bases from V and 8 bases from J; bases unmatched to any gene: 7. The CDR3 spans 14 residues.

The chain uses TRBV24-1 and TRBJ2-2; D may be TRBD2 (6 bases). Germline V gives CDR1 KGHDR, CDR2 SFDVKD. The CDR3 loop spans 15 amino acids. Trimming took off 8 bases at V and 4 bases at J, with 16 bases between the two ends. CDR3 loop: CATTDGEETTGELFF. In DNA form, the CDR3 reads TGTGCCACCACCGACGGGGAGGAGACCACCGGGGAGCTGTTTTTT.

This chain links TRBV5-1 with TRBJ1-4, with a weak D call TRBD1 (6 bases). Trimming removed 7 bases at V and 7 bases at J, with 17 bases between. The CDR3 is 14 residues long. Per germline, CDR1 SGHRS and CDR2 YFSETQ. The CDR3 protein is CASRPGGGGEKLFF. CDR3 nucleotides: TGCGCCAGCCGCCCCGGCGGGGGCGGTGAAAAACTGTTTTTT.

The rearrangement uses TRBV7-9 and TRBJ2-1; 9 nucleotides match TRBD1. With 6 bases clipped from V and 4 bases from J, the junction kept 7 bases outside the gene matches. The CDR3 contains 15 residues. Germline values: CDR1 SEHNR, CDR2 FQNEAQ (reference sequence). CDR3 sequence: CASSPTGGAYNEQFF. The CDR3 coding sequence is TGTGCCAGCAGTCCCACAGGGGGCGCTTACAATGAGCAGTTCTTC. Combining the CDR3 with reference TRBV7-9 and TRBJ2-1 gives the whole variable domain DTGVSQNPRHKITKRGQNVTFRCDPISEHNRLYWYRQTLGQGPEFLTYFQNEAQLEKSRLLSDRFSAERPKGSFSTLEIQRTEQGDSAMYLCASSPTGGAYNEQFFGPGTRLTVL.

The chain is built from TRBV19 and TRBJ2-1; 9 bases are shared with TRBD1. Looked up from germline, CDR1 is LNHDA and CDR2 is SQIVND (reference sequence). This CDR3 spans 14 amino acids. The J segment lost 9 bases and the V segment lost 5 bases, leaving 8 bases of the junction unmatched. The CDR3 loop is CASSLRTGDAEQFF. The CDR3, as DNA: TGTGCCAGTAGTTTAAGGACAGGGGATGCTGAGCAGTTCTTC.

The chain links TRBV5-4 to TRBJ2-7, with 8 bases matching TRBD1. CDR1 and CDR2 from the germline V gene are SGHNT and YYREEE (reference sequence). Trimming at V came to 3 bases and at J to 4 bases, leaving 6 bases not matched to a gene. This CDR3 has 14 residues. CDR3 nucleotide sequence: TGTGCCAGCAGCTCCAGGGGGCTTGGATACGAGCAGTACTTC. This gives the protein CASSSRGLGYEQYF.

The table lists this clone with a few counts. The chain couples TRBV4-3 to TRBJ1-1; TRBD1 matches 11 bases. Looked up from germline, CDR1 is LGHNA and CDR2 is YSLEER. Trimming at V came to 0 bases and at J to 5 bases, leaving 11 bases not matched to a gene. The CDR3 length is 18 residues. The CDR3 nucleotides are TGCGCCAGCAGCCAAGATGTCGGACAGGGGGCCTATCGGACTGAAGCTTTCTTT. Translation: CASSQDVGQGAYRTEAFF.

CDR3 DNA sequence: TGTGCCAGCGGAAGGGGGCTATCCACAGATACGCAGTATTTT. Translation: CASGRGLSTDTQYF. The chain carries TRBV25-1 and TRBJ2-3; 7 bases line up with TRBD1. Germline CDR1 reads MGHDK; CDR2 reads SYGVNS. V lost 8 bases and J lost 2; bases outside the gene matches: 7. CDR3 length: 14 amino acids. The whole variable domain, filled in from reference TRBV25-1 and TRBJ2-3, reads EADIYQTPRYLVIGTGKKITLECSQTMGHDKMYWYQQDPGMELHLIHYSYGVNSTEKGDLSSESTVSRIRTEHFPLTLESARPSHTSQYLCASGRGLSTDTQYFGPGTRLTVL.

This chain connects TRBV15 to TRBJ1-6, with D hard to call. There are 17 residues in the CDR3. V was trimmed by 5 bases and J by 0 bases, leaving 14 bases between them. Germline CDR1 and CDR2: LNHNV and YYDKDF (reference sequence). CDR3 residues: CATSPRRASSYNSPLHF. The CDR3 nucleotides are TGTGCCACCAGCCCCCGGAGAGCGAGCTCCTATAATTCACCCCTCCACTTT.

The CDR3 nucleotides read TGTGCCAGCAGCCGATCAGCGGGCCTGGCGGACAATGAGCAGTTCTTC. Residues: CASSRSAGLADNEQFF. The chain uses TRBV3-1 (or the pseudogene TRBV3-2) and TRBJ2-1; D might be TRBD2 (6 bases). Germline V CDR1 and CDR2: LGHDT, YNNKEL (reference sequence). Trimming removed 4 bases from V and 5 bases from J, with 18 bases in between. This CDR3 is built from 16 residues.

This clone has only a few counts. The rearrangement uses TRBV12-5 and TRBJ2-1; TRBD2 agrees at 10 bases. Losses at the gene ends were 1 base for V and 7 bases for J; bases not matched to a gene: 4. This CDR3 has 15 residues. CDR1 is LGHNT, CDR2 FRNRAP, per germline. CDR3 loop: CASGLGPSGRNEQFF. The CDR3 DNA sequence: TGTGCTAGTGGTTTGGGCCCTAGCGGGAGAAATGAGCAGTTCTTC. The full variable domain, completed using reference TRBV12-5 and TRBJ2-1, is DARVTQTPRHKVTEMGQEVTMRCQPILGHNTVFWYRQTMMQGLELLAYFRNRAPLDDSGMPKDRFSAEMPDATLATLKIQPSEPRDSAVYFCASGLGPSGRNEQFFGPGTRLTVL.

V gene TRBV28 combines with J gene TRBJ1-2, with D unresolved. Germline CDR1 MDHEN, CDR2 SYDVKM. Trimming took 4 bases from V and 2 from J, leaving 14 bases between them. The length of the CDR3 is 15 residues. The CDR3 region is CASSSLLGRNYGYTF. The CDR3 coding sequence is TGTGCCAGCAGTTCCCTCCTCGGTCGAAACTATGGCTACACCTTC.

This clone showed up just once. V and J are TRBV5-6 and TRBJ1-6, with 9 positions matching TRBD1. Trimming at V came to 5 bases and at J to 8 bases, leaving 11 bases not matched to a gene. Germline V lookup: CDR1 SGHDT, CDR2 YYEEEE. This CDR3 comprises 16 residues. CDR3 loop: CASSHRGLGFDSPLHF. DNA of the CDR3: TGTGCCAGCAGTCACAGGGGGCTGGGATTTGATTCACCCCTCCACTTT. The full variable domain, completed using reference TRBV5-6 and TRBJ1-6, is DAGVTQSPTHLIKTRGQQVTLRCSPKSGHDTVSWYQQALGQGPQFIFQYYEEEERQRGNFPDRFSGHQFPNYSSELNVNALLLGDSALYLCASSHRGLGFDSPLHFGNGTRLTVT.

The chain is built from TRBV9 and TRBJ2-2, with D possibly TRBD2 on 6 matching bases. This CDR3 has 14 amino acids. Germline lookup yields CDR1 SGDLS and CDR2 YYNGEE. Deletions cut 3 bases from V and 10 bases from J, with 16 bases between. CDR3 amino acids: CASSAPTGTEELFF. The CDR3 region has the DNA TGTGCCAGCAGCGCCCCCACCGGGACTGAGGAGCTGTTTTTT.

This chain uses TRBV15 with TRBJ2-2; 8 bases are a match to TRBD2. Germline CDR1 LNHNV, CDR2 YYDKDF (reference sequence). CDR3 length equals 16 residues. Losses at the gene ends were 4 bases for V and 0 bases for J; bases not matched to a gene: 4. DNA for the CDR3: TGTGCCACCAGCACTATAGCGGGACCGAACACCGGGGAGCTGTTTTTT. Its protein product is CATSTIAGPNTGELFF.

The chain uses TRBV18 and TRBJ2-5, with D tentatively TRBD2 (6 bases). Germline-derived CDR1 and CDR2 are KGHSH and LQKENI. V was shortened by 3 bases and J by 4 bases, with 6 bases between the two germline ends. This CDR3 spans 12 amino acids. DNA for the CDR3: TGTGCCAGCTCACCGGGGGGAGAGACCCAGTACTTC. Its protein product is CASSPGGETQYF.